This T cell receptor beta chain stems from a study of blood T cell repertoires in COVID-19. Participants' own reports of clinical history determined their cohort assignment. The protocol was immunoSEQ multiplex PCR, while the TCRdb copy is restricted to in-frame clones and leaves out a portion. The table lists about 260,000 clones, under 90% of them singletons. This sequence was found in a man between 25 and 39 years old with acute COVID-19. The specimen was PBMCs or T cells enriched from blood (not recorded which).

CDR3 region: CASSLVNEQFF. DNA of the CDR3: TGTGCCAGCAGCTTAGTAAATGAGCAGTTCTTC. The chain couples TRBV11-2 to TRBJ2-1; the D is unclear. From germline, CDR1 is SGHAT and CDR2 FQNNGV. The CDR3 runs 11 residues. The ends were cut back, 1 base at V and 7 bases at J, with 2 bases in the middle.